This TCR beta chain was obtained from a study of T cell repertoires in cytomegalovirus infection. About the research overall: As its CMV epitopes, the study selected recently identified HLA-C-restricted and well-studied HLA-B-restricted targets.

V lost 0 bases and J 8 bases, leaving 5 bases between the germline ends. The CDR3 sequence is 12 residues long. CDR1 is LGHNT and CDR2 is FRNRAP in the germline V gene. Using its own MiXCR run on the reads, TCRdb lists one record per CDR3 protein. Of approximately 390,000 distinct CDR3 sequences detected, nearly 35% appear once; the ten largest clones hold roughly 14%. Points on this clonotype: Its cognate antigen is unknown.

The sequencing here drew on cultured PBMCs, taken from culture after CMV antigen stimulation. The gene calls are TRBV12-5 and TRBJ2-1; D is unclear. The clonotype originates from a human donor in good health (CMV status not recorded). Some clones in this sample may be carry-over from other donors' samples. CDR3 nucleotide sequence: TGTGCTAGTGGTTTGGTAGAATATGAGCAGTTCTTC. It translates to CASGLVEYEQFF.